The 3 T cell receptor beta chains listed next were all sequenced from one sample in a study of blood T cell repertoires in COVID-19. The data were produced by immunoSEQ multiplex PCR, yet TCRdb's version contains in-frame clones alone and is incomplete. The sample lists 300,000 to 400,000 clones; 85% to 90% were seen once. Sequencing was carried out using PBMCs or T cells enriched from blood (not recorded which). The receptors originated from a man aged 18 to 29 who had recovered from COVID-19.

V usage is TRBV12-3 or TRBV12-4 and J usage is TRBJ1-4; unclear D gene. This CDR3 region has 13 residues. Trimming cost V 4 bases and J 8 bases, with 11 bases left between them. The CDR3 DNA reads as TGTGCCAGCAGTTCACAGAACGACGAAAAACTGTTTTTT. Residues: CASSSQNDEKLFF.

The V gene is TRBV19, the J gene TRBJ1-4, with D perhaps matching TRBD1 (6 bases). CDR1 and CDR2 (germline): LNHDA, SQIVND (reference sequence). CDR3 length equals 14 residues. The V end was cut by 4 bases, the J end by 5 bases, with 11 bases between. This CDR3 is CASSKDSRNEKLFF. As DNA, the CDR3 is TGTGCCAGTAGTAAGGACAGTCGCAATGAAAAACTGTTTTTT.

This rearrangement joins TRBV4-1 to TRBJ1-4; no definite D call. The CDR3 runs to 16 residues. The V end lost 4 bases, the J end lost 5 bases, and 17 bases lay between the germline ends. Germline values: CDR1 MGHRA, CDR2 YSYEKL. CDR3 residues: CASSPSPKQLNEKLFF. The CDR3 nucleotides read TGCGCCAGCAGCCCTTCCCCCAAACAGCTGAATGAAAAACTGTTTTTT.